This TCR beta chain is from a study of response to subunit inactivated influenza vaccine. Concerning this clonotype itself: Its target is unknown.

Study outcomes and limitations: Authors suggested each seasonal influenza vaccination recruits few new T cells.

Germline V gene data show CDR1 as ENHRY and CDR2 as SYGVKD. Trimming took 3 bases from V and 8 from J, leaving 14 bases between them. The CDR3 extends over 14 amino acids. TCRdb analysed the RT-PCR reads with MiXCR anew, one entry per CDR3 protein. Here the sample spans roughly 710,000 distinct CDR3 sequences, about 15% being singletons. This material consisted of PBMCs from blood, taken 14 days before vaccination. This clonotype was obtained from a man aged 50-59 years who received an inactivated influenza vaccine. The rearrangement joins TRBV10-3 to TRBJ1-5; tentative D call: TRBD1 (5 bases). CDR3 DNA sequence: TGTGCCATCAGTGATGGGGCGGGAATGGAGCCCCAGCATTTT. It translates to CAISDGAGMEPQHF.